Sequencing of this T cell receptor beta chain was carried out in a study of blood T cell repertoires in COVID-19. Overall study context: Spain, Italy and the United States supplied samples that represented acute and convalescent COVID-19.

CDR1 is MDHEN and CDR2 is SYDVKM in the germline V gene. The CDR3 length is 14 residues. Here immunoSEQ multiplex PCR was the method, and the copy in TCRdb shows in-frame clones only, minus some. The top ten hold less than 15% of the sample, which has about 47,000 clones, around 86% seen once. For this clone: Mismatch with germline at one junction end may stem from a read error. This same CDR3 is encoded by further DNA sequences in the sample.

The chain couples TRBV28 to TRBJ1-1; 8 nucleotides line up with TRBD1. The sample consisted of peripheral blood. The sequence was collected from a human donor with acute or convalescent COVID-19. The donor label of this sample is uncertain. CDR3 protein: CASNPGQVWTEAFF. CDR3 nucleotides: TGCGCCAGCAATCCGGGACAGGTATGGACTGAAGCTTTCTTT. The variable domain in full, with the rest retrieved from reference TRBV28 and TRBJ1-1, is DVKVTQSSRYLVKRTGEKVFLECVQDMDHENMFWYRQDPGLGLRLIYFSYDVKMKEKGDIPEGYSVSREKKERFSLILESASTNQTSMYLCASNPGQVWTEAFFGQGTRLTVV.